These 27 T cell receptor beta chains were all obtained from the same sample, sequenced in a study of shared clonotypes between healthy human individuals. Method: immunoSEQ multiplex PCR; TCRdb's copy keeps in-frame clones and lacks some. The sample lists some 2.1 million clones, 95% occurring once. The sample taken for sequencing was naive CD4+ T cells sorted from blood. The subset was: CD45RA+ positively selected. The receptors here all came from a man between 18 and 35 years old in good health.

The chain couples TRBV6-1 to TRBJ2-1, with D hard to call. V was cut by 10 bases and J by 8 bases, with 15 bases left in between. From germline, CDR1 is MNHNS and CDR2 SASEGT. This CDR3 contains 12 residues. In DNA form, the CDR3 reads TGTGCCACGGTGATGCTCACGGATGAGCAGTTCTTC. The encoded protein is CATVMLTDEQFF.

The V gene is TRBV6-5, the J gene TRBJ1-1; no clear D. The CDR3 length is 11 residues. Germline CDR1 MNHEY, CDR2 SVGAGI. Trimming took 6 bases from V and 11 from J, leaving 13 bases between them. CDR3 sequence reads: CASRREGLAFF. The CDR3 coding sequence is TGTGCCAGCAGGCGGGAAGGTTTGGCTTTCTTT.

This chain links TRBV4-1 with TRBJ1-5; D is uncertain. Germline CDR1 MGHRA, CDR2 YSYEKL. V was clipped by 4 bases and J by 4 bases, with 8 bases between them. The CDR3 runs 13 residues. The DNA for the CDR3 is TGCGCCAGCAGCCTGGCGACAAATCAGCCCCAGCATTTT. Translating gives CASSLATNQPQHF.

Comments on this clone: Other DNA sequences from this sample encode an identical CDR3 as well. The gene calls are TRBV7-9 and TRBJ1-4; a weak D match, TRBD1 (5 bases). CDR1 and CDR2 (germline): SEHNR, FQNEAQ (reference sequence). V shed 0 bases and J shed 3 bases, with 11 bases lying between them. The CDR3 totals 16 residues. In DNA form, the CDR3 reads TGTGCCAGCAGCTTAGCGGTAACACAGGCTAATGAAAAACTGTTTTTT. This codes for CASSLAVTQANEKLFF.

CDR3 residues: CASSAGPSTDTQYF. The CDR3 nucleotides read TGTGCCAGCAGCGCCGGGCCTAGCACAGATACGCAGTATTTT. The J gene is TRBJ2-3, the V gene TRBV11-2; D remains ambiguous. Germline V gene sequence: CDR1 SGHAT, CDR2 FQNNGV. The CDR3 length is 14 residues. The V end was cut by 5 bases, the J end by 0 bases, with 9 bases between.

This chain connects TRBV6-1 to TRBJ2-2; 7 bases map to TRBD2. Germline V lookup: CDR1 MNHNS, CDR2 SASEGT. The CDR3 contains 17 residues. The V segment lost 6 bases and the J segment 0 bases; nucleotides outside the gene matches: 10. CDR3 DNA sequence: TGTGCCAGCAGCGAACCAGGGAGGGGTCCGAACACCGGGGAGCTGTTTTTT. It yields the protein CASSEPGRGPNTGELFF.

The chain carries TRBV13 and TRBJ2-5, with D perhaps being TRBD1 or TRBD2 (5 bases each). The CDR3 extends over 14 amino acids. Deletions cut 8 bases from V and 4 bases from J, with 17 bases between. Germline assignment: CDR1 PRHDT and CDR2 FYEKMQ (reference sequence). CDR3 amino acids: CASRRAGGGETQYF. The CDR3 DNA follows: TGTGCCAGCCGCCGCGCGGGTGGGGGAGAGACCCAGTACTTC. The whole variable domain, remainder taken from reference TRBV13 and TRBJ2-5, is AAGVIQSPRHLIKEKRETATLKCYPIPRHDTVYWYQQGPGQDPQFLISFYEKMQSDKGSIPDRFSAQQFSDYHSELNMSSLELGDSALYFCASRRAGGGETQYFGPGTRLLVL.

The CDR3 DNA follows: TGTGCCAGCAGTCCCCGGCAGGCTAGCACAGATACGCAGTATTTT. It encodes CASSPRQASTDTQYF. J is TRBJ2-3 and V is TRBV6-5; D not resolved. Germline CDR1 is MNHEY and CDR2 is SVGAGI. The V and J ends lost 5 bases and 0 bases respectively, with 12 bases between them. The CDR3 loop spans 15 amino acids.

CDR3 nucleotide sequence: TGTGCCAGCTCACCAACAGCCAACTACGAGCAGTACTTC. Protein product: CASSPTANYEQYF. This chain joins TRBV18 and TRBJ2-7; no reliable D call. Trimming removed 2 bases at V and 3 bases at J, with 8 bases between. CDR1 and CDR2 from the germline V gene are KGHSH and LQKENI. CDR3 length: 13 amino acids.

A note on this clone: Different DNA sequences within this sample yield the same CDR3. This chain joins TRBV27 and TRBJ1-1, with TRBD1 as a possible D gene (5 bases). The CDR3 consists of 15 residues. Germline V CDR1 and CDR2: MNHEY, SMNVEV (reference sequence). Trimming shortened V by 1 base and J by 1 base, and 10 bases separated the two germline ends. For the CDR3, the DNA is TGTGCCAGCAGTTTATTGGGTCAGGGGAACACTGAAGCTTTCTTT. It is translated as CASSLLGQGNTEAFF.

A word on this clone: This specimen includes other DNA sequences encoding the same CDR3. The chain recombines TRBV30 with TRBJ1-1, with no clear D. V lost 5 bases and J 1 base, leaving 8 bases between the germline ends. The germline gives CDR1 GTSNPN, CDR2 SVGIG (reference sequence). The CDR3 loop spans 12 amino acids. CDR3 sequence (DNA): TGTGCCTGGGGAAGCGGGAACACTGAAGCTTTCTTT. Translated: CAWGSGNTEAFF.

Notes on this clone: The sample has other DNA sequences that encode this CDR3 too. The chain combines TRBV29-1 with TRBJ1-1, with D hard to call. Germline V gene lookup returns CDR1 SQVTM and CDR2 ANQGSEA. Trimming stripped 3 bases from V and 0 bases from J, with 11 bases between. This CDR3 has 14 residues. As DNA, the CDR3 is TGCAGCGTTGAGGTGCGGGGAATGAACACTGAAGCTTTCTTT. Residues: CSVEVRGMNTEAFF.

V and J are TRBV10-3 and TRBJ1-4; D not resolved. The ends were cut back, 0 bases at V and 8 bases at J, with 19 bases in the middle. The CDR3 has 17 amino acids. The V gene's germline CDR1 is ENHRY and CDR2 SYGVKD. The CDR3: CAISESGPASSTEKLFF. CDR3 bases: TGTGCCATCAGTGAGTCAGGACCGGCCTCAAGTACGGAAAAACTGTTTTTT.

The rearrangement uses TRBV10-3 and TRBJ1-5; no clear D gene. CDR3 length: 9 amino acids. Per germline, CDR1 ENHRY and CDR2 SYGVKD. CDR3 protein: CTVKKPQHF. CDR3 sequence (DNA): TGTACCGTAAAGAAGCCCCAGCATTTT.

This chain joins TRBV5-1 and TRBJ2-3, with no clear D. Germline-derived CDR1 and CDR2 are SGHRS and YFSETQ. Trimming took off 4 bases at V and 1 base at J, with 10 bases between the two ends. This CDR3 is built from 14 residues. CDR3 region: CASSLQVGTDTQYF. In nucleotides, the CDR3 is TGCGCCAGCAGCCTCCAGGTTGGCACAGATACGCAGTATTTT.

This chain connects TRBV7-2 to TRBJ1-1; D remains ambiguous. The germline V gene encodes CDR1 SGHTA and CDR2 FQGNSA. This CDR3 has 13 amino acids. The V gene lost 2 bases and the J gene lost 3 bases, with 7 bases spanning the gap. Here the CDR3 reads CASSLSRDTEAFF. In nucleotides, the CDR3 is TGTGCCAGCAGCTTAAGCAGAGACACTGAAGCTTTCTTT. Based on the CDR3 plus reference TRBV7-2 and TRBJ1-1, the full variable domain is GAGVSQSPSNKVTEKGKDVELRCDPISGHTALYWYRQSLGQGLEFLIYFQGNSAPDKSGLPSDRFSAERTGGSVSTLTIQRTQQEDSAVYLCASSLSRDTEAFFGQGTRLTVV.

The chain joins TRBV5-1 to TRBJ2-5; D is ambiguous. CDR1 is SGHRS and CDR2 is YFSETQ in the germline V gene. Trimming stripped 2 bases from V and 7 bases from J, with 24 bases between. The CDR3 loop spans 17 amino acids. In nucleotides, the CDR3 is TGCGCCAGCAGCTTCTTGGGCTCTCCAGGTACGAAGGCGACCCAGTACTTC. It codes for CASSFLGSPGTKATQYF.

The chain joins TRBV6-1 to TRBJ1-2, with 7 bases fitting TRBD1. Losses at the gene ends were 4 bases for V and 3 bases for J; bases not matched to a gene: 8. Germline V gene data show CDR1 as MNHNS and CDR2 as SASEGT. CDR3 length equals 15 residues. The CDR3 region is CASSGQGLGDYGYTF. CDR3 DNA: TGTGCCAGCAGTGGACAGGGATTGGGGGACTATGGCTACACCTTC.

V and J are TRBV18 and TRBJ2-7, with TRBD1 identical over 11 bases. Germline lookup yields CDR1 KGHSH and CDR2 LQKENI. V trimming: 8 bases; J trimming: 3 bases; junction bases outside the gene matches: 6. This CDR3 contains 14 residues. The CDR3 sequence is CASGQGARFYEQYF. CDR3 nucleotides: TGTGCCAGCGGACAGGGGGCCCGCTTCTACGAGCAGTACTTC.

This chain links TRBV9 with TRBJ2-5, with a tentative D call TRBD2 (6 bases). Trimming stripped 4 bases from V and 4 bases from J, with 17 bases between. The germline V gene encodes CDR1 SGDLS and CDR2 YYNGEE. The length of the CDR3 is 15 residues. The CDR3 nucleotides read TGTGCCAGCAGCTATGAGGAGGGAGCCCGAGAGACCCAGTACTTC. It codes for CASSYEEGARETQYF. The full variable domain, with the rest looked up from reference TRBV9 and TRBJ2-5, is DSGVTQTPKHLITATGQRVTLRCSPRSGDLSVYWYQQSLDQGLQFLIQYYNGEERAKGNILERFSAQQFPDLHSELNLSSLELGDSALYFCASSYEEGARETQYFGPGTRLLVL.

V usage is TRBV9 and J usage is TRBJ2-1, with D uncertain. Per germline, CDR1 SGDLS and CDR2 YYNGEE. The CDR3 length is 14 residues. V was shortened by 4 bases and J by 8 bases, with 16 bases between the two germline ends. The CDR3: CASSPRPESYEQFF. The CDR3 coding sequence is TGTGCCAGCAGCCCTCGACCGGAATCATATGAGCAGTTCTTC.

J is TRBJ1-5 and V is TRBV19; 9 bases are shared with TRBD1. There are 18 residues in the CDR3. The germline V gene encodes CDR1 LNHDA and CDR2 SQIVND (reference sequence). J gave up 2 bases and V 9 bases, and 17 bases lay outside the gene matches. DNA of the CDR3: TGTGCCAGCAGGGGGACAGGGTCACAGGGAGTTGGCAATCAGCCCCAGCATTTT. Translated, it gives CASRGTGSQGVGNQPQHF.

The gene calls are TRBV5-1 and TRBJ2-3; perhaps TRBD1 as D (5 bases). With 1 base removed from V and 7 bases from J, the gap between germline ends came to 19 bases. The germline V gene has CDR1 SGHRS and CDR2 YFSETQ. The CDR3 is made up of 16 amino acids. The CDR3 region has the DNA TGCGCCAGCAGCTTGCTTGACCCAGGGTCAAGTAATACGCAGTATTTT. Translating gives CASSLLDPGSSNTQYF.

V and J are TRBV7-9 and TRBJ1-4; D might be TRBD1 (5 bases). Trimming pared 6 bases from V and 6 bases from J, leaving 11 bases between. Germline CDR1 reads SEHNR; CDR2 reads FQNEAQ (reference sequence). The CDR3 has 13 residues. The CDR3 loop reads CASSSAGHEKLFF. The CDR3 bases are TGTGCCAGCAGTTCCGCGGGGCATGAAAAACTGTTTTTT.

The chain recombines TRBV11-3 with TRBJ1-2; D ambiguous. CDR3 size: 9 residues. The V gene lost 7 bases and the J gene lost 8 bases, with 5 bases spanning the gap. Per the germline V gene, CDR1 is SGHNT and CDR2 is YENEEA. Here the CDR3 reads CASMSGYTF. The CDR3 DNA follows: TGTGCCAGCATGAGCGGCTACACCTTC.

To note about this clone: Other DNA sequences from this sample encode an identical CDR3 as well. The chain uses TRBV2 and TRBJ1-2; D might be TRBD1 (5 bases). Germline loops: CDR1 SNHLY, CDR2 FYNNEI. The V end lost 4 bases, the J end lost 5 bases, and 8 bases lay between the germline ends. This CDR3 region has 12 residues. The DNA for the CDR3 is TGTGCCAGCAGTGCCAGGGTGTATGGCTACACCTTC. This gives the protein CASSARVYGYTF. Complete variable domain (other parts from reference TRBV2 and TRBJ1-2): EPEVTQTPSHQVTQMGQEVILRCVPISNHLYFYWYRQILGQKVEFLVSFYNNEISEKSEIFDDQFSVERPDGSNFTLKIRSTKLEDSAMYFCASSARVYGYTFGSGTRLTVV.

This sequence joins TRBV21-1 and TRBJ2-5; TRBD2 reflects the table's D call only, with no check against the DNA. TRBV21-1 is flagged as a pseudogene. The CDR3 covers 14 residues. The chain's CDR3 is CASTPREGQKTQYF. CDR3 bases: TGTGCCAGCACCCCGAGGGAGGGTCAAAAGACCCAGTACTTC.